The 9 T cell receptor beta chains listed next were all sequenced from one sample in a study of identical twins. TCRdb independently ran MiXCR on the 5' RACE reads; one entry per CDR3 protein. Here the sample spans about 890,000 distinct CDR3 sequences, approximately 13% being singletons. These same records also appear under a second study, on yellow fever vaccine responses in identical twins.

Material for sequencing was PBMCs. The receptors come from a young woman in good health.

In this sample, this clonotype turned up a few times. This rearrangement joins TRBV6-2 or TRBV6-3 to TRBJ2-5; D is uncertain. From germline, CDR1 is MNHEY and CDR2 SVGEGT. The CDR3 length is 12 residues. V shed 10 bases and J shed 3 bases, with 12 bases lying between them. CDR3 nucleotides: TGTGCCACCTACGGTTTAGAAGAGACCCAGTACTTC. Protein sequence: CATYGLEETQYF.

The chain recombines TRBV28 with TRBJ2-5, with a weak D call TRBD2 (6 bases). The CDR3 covers 16 residues. The germline CDR1 and CDR2 sequences are MDHEN and SYDVKM. V lost 7 bases, J lost 5 bases, and 23 bases lay in between. Here the CDR3 reads CASTSRVGSLSETQYF. DNA for the CDR3: TGTGCCAGCACCAGCCGTGTCGGGAGTCTTTCTGAGACCCAGTACTTC.

This clonotype was seen many times. The gene calls are TRBV20-1 and TRBJ2-2; TRBD1 is a possible D gene (6 bases). Germline-derived CDR1 and CDR2 are DFQATT and SNEGSKA (reference sequence). This CDR3 has 12 residues. Trimming shortened V by 4 bases and J by 4 bases, and 7 bases separated the two germline ends. This chain's CDR3 is CSATRGTGELFF. CDR3 DNA sequence: TGCAGTGCTACCAGGGGCACCGGGGAGCTGTTTTTT.

The V and J genes are TRBV20-1 and TRBJ2-5; 9 bases line up with TRBD2. V trimming: 0 bases; J trimming: 5 bases; junction bases outside the gene matches: 7. Looked up from germline, CDR1 is DFQATT and CDR2 is SNEGSKA (reference sequence). This CDR3 spans 15 amino acids. The DNA of the CDR3 is TGCAGTGCTAGAGATCCGGTAGCGGGGGTTGAGACCCAGTACTTC. Protein: CSARDPVAGVETQYF.

The chain recombines TRBV19 with TRBJ1-5; D perhaps matches TRBD1 (6 bases). Germline CDR1 is LNHDA and CDR2 is SQIVND (reference sequence). V was trimmed by 4 bases and J by 6 bases, leaving 19 bases between them. The CDR3 totals 16 residues. The CDR3 coding sequence is TGTGCCAGTAGTACCTCTGACAGGTTCTCGAGTCAGCCCCAGCATTTT. Amino acids: CASSTSDRFSSQPQHF.

This clonotype was counted a few times. The chain links TRBV10-3 to TRBJ1-2, with a tentative D call TRBD1 (5 bases). V gave up 2 bases and J gave up 7 bases, with 11 bases separating them. The CDR3 is 13 residues long. Germline V gene data show CDR1 as ENHRY and CDR2 as SYGVKD. The CDR3 protein is CAISERDPSGYTF. The CDR3 nucleotides are TGTGCCATCAGTGAGAGGGACCCGAGTGGCTACACCTTC.

This clonotype was counted at least ten times. The J gene is TRBJ2-7, the V gene TRBV7-9; D uncertain. The length of the CDR3 is 12 residues. Germline loops: CDR1 SEHNR, CDR2 FQNEAQ (reference sequence). Trimming left V 1 base short and J 5 bases short, with 6 bases between. CDR3 region: CASSLVDHEQYV. The CDR3 DNA is TGTGCCAGCAGCTTAGTCGACCACGAGCAGTACGTC.

In its sample, this clonotype was seen a few times. The chain uses TRBV5-1 and TRBJ2-1, with 7 positions matching TRBD1. Per the germline V gene, CDR1 is SGHRS and CDR2 is YFSETQ. J lost 4 bases, V lost 1 base, and 17 bases had no gene match. The CDR3 spans 19 residues. The CDR3 DNA reads TGCGCCAGCAGCTTGACGCAGGGGGAAGCGCGCGGCGGATACAATGAGCAGTTCTTC. It specifies CASSLTQGEARGGYNEQFF.

The genes are TRBV27 and TRBJ2-5, with 7 nucleotides matching TRBD1. This CDR3 region has 16 residues. CDR1 is MNHEY and CDR2 is SMNVEV in the germline V gene (reference sequence). The ends lost 2 bases at V and 5 bases at J; junction bases unmatched: 11. The chain's CDR3 is CASSLVTGDRRETQYF. The CDR3 DNA reads as TGTGCCAGCAGTTTAGTAACAGGGGACCGTCGGGAGACCCAGTACTTC.